One sample yielded the 16 T cell receptor beta chains listed below, sequenced in a study of CD8+ T cells in alopecia areata (dated by TCRdb to between 2017 and 2018). Receptor amplification or capture employed the immunoSEQ multiplex PCR assay. RNA was extracted from all samples and reverse transcribed into cDNA as template for TCR sequencing. TCRdb obtained this table from immuneACCESS and retained in-frame rearrangements with V and J assigned. These tables miss some clones; where compared with another copy, unresolved V genes account for less than half of the shortfall, and the remainder is unexplained. Within this sample are 150,000 to 200,000 clones, with roughly 60% of them counted one time only. The ten top clones hold around 0.92% of the sample. Read against the paper, the sample's time point label means: 24 weeks on oral tofacitinib. Interpreted using the paper, the treatment or condition label stands for: oral pan-JAK inhibitor, 5-10 mg twice daily.

This specimen was CD4+ T cells sorted from blood, taken at week 24, from a patient treated with tofacitinib. All receptors derive from a human donor with alopecia areata.

On this clone itself: Other DNA sequences in this sample translate to the same CDR3. The chain couples TRBV20-1 to TRBJ2-3, with D unresolved. Germline V lookup: CDR1 DFQATT, CDR2 SNEGSKA (reference sequence). The CDR3 has 11 amino acids. The ends were cut back, 5 bases at V and 3 bases at J, with 6 bases in the middle. CDR3 loop: CSARLTDTQYF. The CDR3 coding sequence is TGCAGTGCTCGGTTGACAGATACGCAGTATTTT.

The V and J genes are TRBV10-3 and TRBJ2-5; perhaps TRBD2 as D (6 bases). The CDR3 sequence is 13 residues long. Trimming cost V 3 bases and J 3 bases, with 8 bases left between them. Germline-derived CDR1 and CDR2 are ENHRY and SYGVKD. As DNA, the CDR3 is TGTGCCATCAGTGACGGCGGGAAAGAGACCCAGTACTTC. This codes for CAISDGGKETQYF.

This CDR3 is CASSLEGYNQPQHF. The CDR3 region has the DNA TGCGCCAGCAGCTTGGAGGGATACAATCAGCCCCAGCATTTT. The V gene is TRBV5-1, the J gene TRBJ1-5; D gene uncertain. This CDR3 has 14 amino acids. In germline, CDR1 is SGHRS, CDR2 YFSETQ. Trimming shortened V by 0 bases and J by 3 bases, and 7 bases separated the two germline ends.

The J gene is TRBJ1-2, the V gene TRBV7-8, with a possible D match to TRBD1 (6 bases). With 5 bases removed from V and 6 bases from J, the gap between germline ends came to 19 bases. CDR1 is SGHVS, CDR2 FQNEAQ, per germline. There are 15 residues in the CDR3. This CDR3 reads CASSPQGLTADGYTF. CDR3 DNA: TGTGCCAGCAGCCCCCAGGGGCTGACCGCGGATGGCTACACCTTC.

The CDR3 DNA sequence: TGTGCCAGCACGGCCAAGGTCGGGTCACCCCTCCACTTT. Residues: CASTAKVGSPLHF. V is TRBV6-1 and J is TRBJ1-6; D uncertain. The CDR3 is 13 residues long. Germline V lookup: CDR1 MNHNS, CDR2 SASEGT. The V end lost 7 bases, the J end lost 10 bases, and 14 bases lay between the germline ends.

The chain combines TRBV11-2 with TRBJ1-6, with D maybe TRBD1 (6 bases). Trimming shortened V by 1 base and J by 7 bases, and 14 bases separated the two germline ends. CDR1 and CDR2 (germline): SGHAT, FQNNGV. CDR3 length: 16 amino acids. The CDR3 DNA follows: TGTGCCAGCAGCTTAGCGGGGGGCGCGAAGAATTCACCCCTCCACTTT. Translated: CASSLAGGAKNSPLHF. Supplemented by reference TRBV11-2 and TRBJ1-6, the full variable domain reads EAGVAQSPRYKIIEKRQSVAFWCNPISGHATLYWYQQILGQGPKLLIQFQNNGVVDDSQLPKDRFSAERLKGVDSTLKIQPAKLEDSAVYLCASSLAGGAKNSPLHFGNGTRLTVT.

The rearrangement joins TRBV30 to TRBJ1-3, with 8 bases that match TRBD1. CDR1 is GTSNPN and CDR2 is SVGIG in the germline V gene (reference sequence). The CDR3 is 14 residues long. The ends lost 2 bases at V and 0 bases at J; junction bases unmatched: 0. Written as DNA, the CDR3 is TGTGCCTGGAGTACAGGGGGCTCTGGAAACACCATATATTTT. It translates to CAWSTGGSGNTIYF.

The gene calls are TRBV29-1 and TRBJ2-1, with TRBD1 as a possible D gene (5 bases). The ends were cut back, 6 bases at V and 5 bases at J, with 20 bases in the middle. From germline, CDR1 is SQVTM and CDR2 ANQGSEA. The CDR3 runs to 15 residues. The CDR3 sequence is CSVVKEMTANNEQFF. As DNA, the CDR3 is TGCAGCGTGGTGAAAGAGATGACAGCCAACAATGAGCAGTTCTTC.

This clone was seen many times. This chain joins TRBV2 and TRBJ2-3; the match to TRBD1 covers 9 bases. Germline CDR1 is SNHLY and CDR2 is FYNNEI. Trimming took 2 bases from V and 3 from J; bases not matched to a gene: 15. The CDR3 runs 19 residues. CDR3 amino acids: CASSEFRLSGQGLTDTQYF. The CDR3 bases are TGTGCCAGCAGTGAATTTCGATTGTCGGGACAGGGTTTAACAGATACGCAGTATTTT.

This chain uses TRBV30 with TRBJ1-3; no reliable D call. This CDR3 spans 14 amino acids. Germline CDR1 and CDR2: GTSNPN and SVGIG (reference sequence). V dropped 3 bases and J dropped 2 bases, with 11 bases sitting between them. CDR3: CAWSDGVTGNTIYF. The CDR3 DNA is TGTGCCTGGAGCGACGGGGTTACTGGAAACACCATATATTTT.

This clone was counted between two and nine times. This rearrangement joins TRBV2 to TRBJ1-2, with D perhaps matching TRBD1 (5 bases). CDR1 and CDR2 (germline): SNHLY, FYNNEI. Trimming removed 0 bases at V and 5 bases at J, with 13 bases between. The CDR3 contains 15 residues. This CDR3 is CASSEAGQGTYGYTF. In DNA form, the CDR3 reads TGTGCCAGCAGTGAAGCAGGCCAGGGCACTTATGGCTACACCTTC.

The chain combines TRBV29-1 with TRBJ2-2; D gene uncertain. Between the trimmed V and J ends, which lost 3 bases and 3 bases, there was a span of 5 bases. The length of the CDR3 is 12 residues. From germline, CDR1 is SQVTM and CDR2 ANQGSEA. CDR3 coding DNA: TGCAGCGTTGAGTTTGACACCGGGGAGCTGTTTTTT. Translating it yields CSVEFDTGELFF.

The sample holds a few counts of this clone. The rearrangement joins TRBV2 to TRBJ2-7; 11 nucleotides align to TRBD2. Unmatched junction bases numbered 3, after V lost 2 bases and J lost 6 bases. Germline V gives CDR1 SNHLY, CDR2 FYNNEI. CDR3 length equals 14 residues. CDR3 sequence (DNA): TGTGCCAGCAGTGAATCCGGGACTAGCGGCGAGCAGTACTTC. It yields the protein CASSESGTSGEQYF.

This chain uses TRBV29-1 with TRBJ1-1, with a possible D match to TRBD1 (6 bases). V shed 5 bases and J shed 3 bases, with 13 bases lying between them. This CDR3 has 13 residues. The V gene's germline CDR1 is SQVTM and CDR2 ANQGSEA. Here the CDR3 DNA reads TGCAGCGTTAACAGGGAATTAGACACTGAAGCTTTCTTT. Encoded protein: CSVNRELDTEAFF.

The chain joins TRBV25-1 to TRBJ2-7; TRBD1 or TRBD2 may be the D gene (5 bases each). Trimming left V 10 bases short and J 3 bases short, with 16 bases between. This CDR3 has 13 residues. Germline V CDR1 and CDR2: MGHDK, SYGVNS. CDR3 coding DNA: TGTGCCACCTCGATGGGGGACCGCTACGAGCAGTACTTC. As protein: CATSMGDRYEQYF.

This clone has just a few counts. The V and J genes are TRBV29-1 and TRBJ2-7, with unresolved D. There are 12 residues in the CDR3. The ends were cut back, 1 base at V and 2 bases at J, with 6 bases in the middle. Germline V gives CDR1 SQVTM, CDR2 ANQGSEA. CDR3 sequence reads: CSVEGTAYEQYF. The CDR3 nucleotides read TGCAGCGTTGAAGGGACCGCCTACGAGCAGTACTTC.